A single sample is the source of the 21 T cell receptor beta chains below, sequenced in a study of metastatic and nonmetastatic thyroid tumors. Ahead of thyroid surgery, no patient had received treatment of any kind. MiXCR reprocessed the PCR reads for TCRdb. The table has 20,000 or so clones, 25% to 30% seen once. The sequenced sample was blood. The receptors shown here come from a female donor with papillary thyroid cancer or a benign thyroid nodule (not recorded which). Some clones in this sample may be carry-over from other donors' samples.

The V gene is TRBV4-1, the J gene TRBJ1-1, with unresolved D. The length of the CDR3 is 14 residues. Germline lookup yields CDR1 MGHRA and CDR2 YSYEKL. V lost 3 bases, J lost 1 base, and 9 bases lay in between. DNA of the CDR3: TGCGCCAGCAGCCACCGGACGGAGAACACTGAAGCTTTCTTT. This translates into CASSHRTENTEAFF.

The chain combines TRBV7-6 with TRBJ2-1; 7 bases fit TRBD2. The CDR3 sequence is 17 residues long. In germline, CDR1 is SGHVS, CDR2 FNYEAQ. V shed 2 bases and J 8 bases; nucleotides not matched to a gene: 15. CDR3 bases: TGTGCCAGCAGCTTAAGCGGGATACTGGTGGCCATGGATGAGCAGTTCTTC. It specifies CASSLSGILVAMDEQFF.

This clone was detected only once. V usage is TRBV20-1 and J usage is TRBJ1-1; D is ambiguous. Per germline, CDR1 DFQATT and CDR2 SNEGSKA (reference sequence). Deletions cut 8 bases from V and 1 base from J, with 8 bases between. This CDR3 comprises 11 residues. The CDR3 spells CSPARNTEAFF. The CDR3 bases are TGCAGTCCGGCGCGGAACACTGAAGCTTTCTTT.

The chain combines TRBV6-2 or TRBV6-3 with TRBJ2-2, with 11 bases matching TRBD2. Germline V gene data show CDR1 as MNHEY and CDR2 as SVGEGT. V gave up 8 bases and J gave up 5 bases; unmatched junction bases: 22. This CDR3 is built from 20 residues. The CDR3 reads CASSTSGSRGSGRGTGELFF. The DNA for the CDR3 is TGTGCCAGCTCGACTTCAGGGTCGCGGGGTAGCGGGAGGGGGACCGGGGAGCTGTTTTTT.

A few counts support this clone. The chain links TRBV29-1 to TRBJ2-7; perhaps TRBD2 as D (5 bases). The V gene's germline CDR1 is SQVTM and CDR2 ANQGSEA. This CDR3 spans 13 amino acids. V gave up 4 bases and J gave up 4 bases, with 14 bases separating them. CDR3 loop: CSVAGKGQYEQYF. In DNA, the CDR3 is TGCAGCGTTGCCGGGAAAGGGCAATACGAGCAGTACTTC.

The chain uses TRBV2 and TRBJ2-7; D remains ambiguous. The germline V gene has CDR1 SNHLY and CDR2 FYNNEI. The CDR3 spans 15 residues. The ends were cut back, 10 bases at V and 2 bases at J, with 21 bases in the middle. CDR3 protein: CATIPSPSSTYEQYF. The CDR3, as DNA: TGTGCCACCATTCCCTCCCCCAGTTCCACCTACGAGCAGTACTTC.

This sequence joins TRBV18 and TRBJ1-5; D remains unclear. This CDR3 contains 13 residues. V lost 2 bases to trimming and J lost 5 bases, with 7 bases between them. CDR1 and CDR2 from the germline V gene are KGHSH and LQKENI. As DNA, the CDR3 is TGTGCCAGCTCACCAGGGCAACATCAGCCCCAGCATTTT. Translating gives CASSPGQHQPQHF.

For this clone: The junction does not match germline at one end; this may be a read error. This rearrangement joins TRBV7-9 to TRBJ2-7; D is uncertain. The CDR3 runs to 14 residues. The germline gives CDR1 SEHNR, CDR2 FQNEAQ (reference sequence). Here the CDR3 reads CASSFLTWANDQYF. The CDR3 DNA reads as TGTGCCAGCAGCTTTCTCACATGGGCTAACGATCAGTACTTC.

CDR3 sequence (DNA): TGCAGTGCTAGATACCCTAGCGGGAGCTACGAGCAGTACTTC. Protein sequence: CSARYPSGSYEQYF. This chain connects TRBV20-1 to TRBJ2-7; 10 bases are shared with TRBD2. This CDR3 region has 14 residues. The germline gives CDR1 DFQATT, CDR2 SNEGSKA (reference sequence). The ends lost 2 bases at V and 3 bases at J; junction bases unmatched: 4.

The chain links TRBV30 to TRBJ2-3; D is unclear. This CDR3 contains 14 residues. In germline, CDR1 is GTSNPN, CDR2 SVGIG (reference sequence). Trimming shortened V by 4 bases and J by 2 bases, and 13 bases separated the two germline ends. CDR3 sequence reads: CAWIWITYTDTQYF. CDR3 coding DNA: TGTGCCTGGATTTGGATCACGTACACAGATACGCAGTATTTT.

This clone came up a few times. Other DNA sequences within the sample encode an identical CDR3. The chain combines TRBV6-1 with TRBJ2-1; 14 nucleotides agree with TRBD2. This CDR3 is built from 16 residues. CDR1 is MNHNS, CDR2 SASEGT, per germline. V was clipped by 4 bases and J by 5 bases; unmatched bases: 4. The CDR3, as DNA: TGTGCCAGCAGTGGCTTGGGACTAGCGGGGGACAATGAGCAGTTCTTC. It encodes CASSGLGLAGDNEQFF.

This chain connects TRBV15 to TRBJ1-1; D unclear. There are 13 residues in the CDR3. Germline CDR1 and CDR2: LNHNV and YYDKDF (reference sequence). V was shortened by 0 bases and J by 7 bases, with 9 bases between the two germline ends. The CDR3 DNA follows: TGTGCCACCAGCAGAGATGAGTCTCTTGAAGCTTTCTTT. As protein: CATSRDESLEAFF.

This clone counts as medium-sized (0.01 to 0.1%). This chain joins TRBV28 and TRBJ2-7, with a weak D call TRBD2 (5 bases). From germline, CDR1 is MDHEN and CDR2 SYDVKM. The CDR3 extends over 13 amino acids. Between the trimmed V and J ends, which lost 11 bases and 5 bases, there was a span of 19 bases. DNA for the CDR3: TGTGCCGGTGCGCGGTCGTGGGAGAACGAGCAGTACTTC. It codes for CAGARSWENEQYF. Together with reference TRBV28 and TRBJ2-7, the CDR3 gives the full variable domain: DVKVTQSSRYLVKRTGEKVFLECVQDMDHENMFWYRQDPGLGLRLIYFSYDVKMKEKGDIPEGYSVSREKKERFSLILESASTNQTSMYLCAGARSWENEQYFGPGTRLTVT.

This chain joins TRBV20-1 and TRBJ2-1, with 7 bases aligning to TRBD2. Germline lookup yields CDR1 DFQATT and CDR2 SNEGSKA (reference sequence). The ends lost 0 bases at V and 2 bases at J; junction bases unmatched: 10. The CDR3 is 17 amino acids. The CDR3 DNA sequence: TGCAGTGCTAGAGATAATACCGCTAGCGGAACCTACAATGAGCAGTTCTTC. Translation gives CSARDNTASGTYNEQFF.

This chain connects TRBV20-1 to TRBJ2-7; TRBD2 is a possible D gene (5 bases). Trimming removed 8 bases at V and 2 bases at J, with 16 bases between. In germline, CDR1 is DFQATT, CDR2 SNEGSKA (reference sequence). This CDR3 spans 13 amino acids. CDR3 amino acids: CSLPGSSTYEQYF. CDR3 nucleotides: TGCAGTCTACCGGGATCTTCGACCTACGAGCAGTACTTC.

This clone was counted between two and nine times. The chain has TRBV7-8 and TRBJ1-6; a weak D match, TRBD1 (5 bases). The CDR3 runs 14 residues. Per the germline V gene, CDR1 is SGHVS and CDR2 is FQNEAQ. V gave up 4 bases and J gave up 14 bases, with 18 bases separating them. The CDR3 region has the DNA TGTGCCAGCAGCTCCCGGTCCCTCCAGGGAGCCCTCCACTTT. Translation: CASSSRSLQGALHF.

The sample holds many counts of this clone. The V gene is TRBV11-1, the J gene TRBJ2-1; TRBD2 matches at 7 bases. This CDR3 is built from 15 residues. CDR1 SGHAT and CDR2 FQDESV come from the germline V gene (reference sequence). The V and J ends lost 3 bases and 6 bases, in that order; junction bases with no gene match: 8. The CDR3 nucleotides read TGTGCCAGCAGCTTCTGGGGGGGTTCGGGCAATGAGCAGTTCTTC. Translation: CASSFWGGSGNEQFF. Together with reference TRBV11-1 and TRBJ2-1, the CDR3 gives the full variable domain: EAEVAQSPRYKITEKSQAVAFWCDPISGHATLYWYRQILGQGPELLVQFQDESVVDDSQLPKDRFSAERLKGVDSTLKIQPAELGDSAMYLCASSFWGGSGNEQFFGPGTRLTVL.

The V gene is TRBV5-1, the J gene TRBJ2-7, with 13 positions matching TRBD2. Trimming at V came to 0 bases and at J to 4 bases, leaving 7 bases not matched to a gene. This CDR3 has 17 amino acids. Germline V CDR1 and CDR2: SGHRS, YFSETQ. This CDR3 is CASSLELAGGSLYEQYF. Written as DNA, the CDR3 is TGCGCCAGCAGCTTGGAACTAGCGGGAGGGTCCTTATACGAGCAGTACTTC.

This chain joins TRBV6-2 or TRBV6-3 and TRBJ2-5; D call uncertain. V was pared by 2 bases and J by 7 bases, with 11 bases between. Germline CDR1 and CDR2: MNHEY and SVGEGT. The CDR3 consists of 13 residues. Here the CDR3 reads CASSYGLPGTQYF. The CDR3 DNA sequence: TGTGCCAGCAGTTACGGGTTGCCGGGGACCCAGTACTTC.

This chain uses TRBV13 with TRBJ2-1; D may be TRBD2 (7 bases). V was shortened by 2 bases and J by 7 bases, with 18 bases between the two germline ends. Germline values: CDR1 PRHDT, CDR2 FYEKMQ (reference sequence). This CDR3 spans 16 amino acids. CDR3 residues: CASSLWAGAPMNEQFF. CDR3 coding DNA: TGTGCCAGCAGCTTATGGGCGGGGGCACCAATGAATGAGCAGTTCTTC.

This clone was picked up a small number of times. The rearrangement uses TRBV6-1 and TRBJ1-2; TRBD1 aligns across 8 bases. Germline V CDR1 and CDR2: MNHNS, SASEGT. The V segment lost 6 bases and the J segment 9 bases; nucleotides outside the gene matches: 6. The CDR3 has 12 residues. This chain's CDR3 is CASSPGQGRYTF. For the CDR3, the DNA is TGTGCCAGCAGCCCAGGACAGGGACGCTACACCTTC.